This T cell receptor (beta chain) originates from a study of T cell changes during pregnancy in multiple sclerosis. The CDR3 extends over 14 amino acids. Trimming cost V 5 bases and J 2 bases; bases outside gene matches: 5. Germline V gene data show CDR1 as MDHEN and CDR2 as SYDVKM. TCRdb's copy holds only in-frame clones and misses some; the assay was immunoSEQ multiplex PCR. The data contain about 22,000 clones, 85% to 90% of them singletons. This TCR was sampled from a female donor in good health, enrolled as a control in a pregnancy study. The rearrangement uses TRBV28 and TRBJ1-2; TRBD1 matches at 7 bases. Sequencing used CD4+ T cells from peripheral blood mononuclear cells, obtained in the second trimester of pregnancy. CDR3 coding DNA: TGTGCCAGCAGTCTCGGGACAGCAAACTATGGCTACACCTTC. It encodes CASSLGTANYGYTF.